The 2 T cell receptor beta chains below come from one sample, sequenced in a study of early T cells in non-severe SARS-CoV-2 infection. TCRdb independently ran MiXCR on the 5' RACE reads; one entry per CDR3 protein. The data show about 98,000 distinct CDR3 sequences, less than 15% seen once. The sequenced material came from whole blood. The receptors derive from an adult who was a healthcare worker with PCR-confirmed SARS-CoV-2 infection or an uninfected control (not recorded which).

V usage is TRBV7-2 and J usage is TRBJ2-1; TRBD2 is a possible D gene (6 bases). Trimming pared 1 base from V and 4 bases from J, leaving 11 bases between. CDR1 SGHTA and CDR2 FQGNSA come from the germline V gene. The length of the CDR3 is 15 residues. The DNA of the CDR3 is TGTGCCAGCAGCTTAGGGTCGGCGGGGTACAATGAGCAGTTCTTC. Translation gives CASSLGSAGYNEQFF.

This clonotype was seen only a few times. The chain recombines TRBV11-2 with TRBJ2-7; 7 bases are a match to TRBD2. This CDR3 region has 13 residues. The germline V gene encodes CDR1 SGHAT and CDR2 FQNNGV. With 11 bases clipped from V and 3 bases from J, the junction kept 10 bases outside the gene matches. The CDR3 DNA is TGTGCCTCCTGGGGGGGTTTGGACTACGAGCAGTACTTC. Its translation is CASWGGLDYEQYF.